The present T cell receptor (beta chain) was sequenced within a study of T cell repertoires in cytomegalovirus infection. This clonotype was counted between two and nine times. The antigen remains undetermined. Study-level points and caveats: Ex vivo responses were dominated by HLA-C-restricted CMV-specific TCR beta clonotypes. CMV carriers with the relevant HLA were identified by cumulative public TCR beta family frequency.

Germline CDR1 reads MNHNS; CDR2 reads SASEGT. V shed 4 bases and J shed 4 bases, with 11 bases lying between them. This CDR3 spans 14 amino acids. TCRdb reprocessed the reads via MiXCR and lists one record per CDR3 protein. The sample lists fewer than 550,000 distinct CDR3 sequences; roughly 30% were seen once. The sequence was obtained from a human donor in good health (CMV status not recorded). Some clones in this sample may be carry-over from other donors' samples. What was sequenced was PBMCs. V and J are TRBV6-1 and TRBJ1-5, with D maybe TRBD1 (5 bases). The CDR3 nucleotides are TGTGCCAGCAGTGTTCCAGGGAGAAATCAGCCCCAGCATTTT. This codes for CASSVPGRNQPQHF.